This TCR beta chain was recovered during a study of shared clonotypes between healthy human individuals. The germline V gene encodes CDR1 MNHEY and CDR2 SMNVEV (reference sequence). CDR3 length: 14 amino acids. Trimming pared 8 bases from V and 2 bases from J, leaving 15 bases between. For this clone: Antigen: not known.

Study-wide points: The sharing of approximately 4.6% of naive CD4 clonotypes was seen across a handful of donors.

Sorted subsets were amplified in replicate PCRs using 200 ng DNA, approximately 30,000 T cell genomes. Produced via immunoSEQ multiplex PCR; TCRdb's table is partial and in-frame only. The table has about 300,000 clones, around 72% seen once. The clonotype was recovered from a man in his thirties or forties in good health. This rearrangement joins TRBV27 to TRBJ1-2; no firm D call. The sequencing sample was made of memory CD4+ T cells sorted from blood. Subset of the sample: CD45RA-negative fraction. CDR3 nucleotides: TGTGCCAGCCCCCTAATAGGACCCAACTATGGCTACACCTTC. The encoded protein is CASPLIGPNYGYTF.